Presented here are 23 T cell receptor beta chains from one specimen sequenced in a study of blood T cell repertoires in COVID-19. Clones were read by immunoSEQ multiplex PCR, and TCRdb kept only the in-frame ones, dropping some. Among 400,000 or so clones listed, roughly 91% were seen once. Sequencing used PBMCs or T cells enriched from blood (not recorded which). These receptors were collected from a man aged 18 to 30 who had recovered from COVID-19.

This chain links TRBV7-8 with TRBJ1-5, with 9 bases that match TRBD1. The junction had 15 bases not matched to a gene; V was cut back by 2 bases and J by 7 bases. CDR1 and CDR2 (germline): SGHVS, FQNEAQ. CDR3 length equals 18 residues. The CDR3 is CASSLIPGQGRFTQPQHF. CDR3 DNA sequence: TGTGCCAGCAGCTTAATTCCGGGACAGGGTCGATTCACCCAGCCCCAGCATTTT.

The J gene is TRBJ2-7, the V gene TRBV12-3 or TRBV12-4; D might be TRBD1 (6 bases). The germline V and J ends were trimmed by 6 bases and 5 bases, with 14 bases remaining between them. There are 13 residues in the CDR3. The CDR3 loop is CASSSTGFNEQYF. The CDR3 DNA follows: TGTGCCAGCAGCTCTACAGGGTTCAACGAGCAGTACTTC.

V gene TRBV6-5 combines with J gene TRBJ1-4; D might be TRBD1 (5 bases). V lost 7 bases to trimming and J lost 7 bases, with 10 bases between them. The CDR3 extends over 12 amino acids. Germline V gene data show CDR1 as MNHEY and CDR2 as SVGAGI. CDR3 in DNA: TGTGCCAGCAAGGACACGCTTGAAAAACTGTTTTTT. Translated, it gives CASKDTLEKLFF.

CDR3 sequence: CAWSGESYTEAFF. CDR3 coding DNA: TGTGCCTGGAGCGGTGAGTCTTACACTGAAGCTTTCTTT. The chain uses TRBV30 and TRBJ1-1; D unresolved. Germline values: CDR1 GTSNPN, CDR2 SVGIG (reference sequence). The V end was cut by 3 bases, the J end by 3 bases, with 11 bases between. This CDR3 is 13 amino acids long.

This clone was detected a few times. The rearrangement uses TRBV5-6 and TRBJ2-5; 9 bases match TRBD1. Germline V CDR1 and CDR2: SGHDT, YYEEEE. The CDR3 runs 12 residues. V was pared by 5 bases and J by 10 bases, with 6 bases of the junction left unmatched. The CDR3 DNA sequence: TGTGCCAGCAGTTCTCGGACAGGGGACCAGTACTTC. Translation gives CASSSRTGDQYF.

This clone was detected only a few times. The chain couples TRBV29-1 to TRBJ1-6, with D tentatively TRBD1 (5 bases). Deletions cut 4 bases from V and 8 bases from J, with 12 bases between. The length of the CDR3 is 13 residues. Germline V gene data show CDR1 as SQVTM and CDR2 as ANQGSEA. CDR3 DNA sequence: TGCAGCGTTGCGGAGACAGCCTATTCACCCCTCCACTTT. Amino acid sequence: CSVAETAYSPLHF.

The chain links TRBV7-3 to TRBJ2-6, with unresolved D. The V end lost 5 bases, the J end lost 0 bases, and 8 bases lay between the germline ends. Per germline, CDR1 SGHTA and CDR2 FQGTGA. This CDR3 contains 15 residues. The CDR3 DNA is TGTGCCAGCAGCCGAGATAGCTCTGGGGCCAACGTCCTGACTTTC. As protein: CASSRDSSGANVLTF.

The V and J genes are TRBV11-3 and TRBJ2-5, with 12 bases that match TRBD2. Germline-derived CDR1 and CDR2 are SGHNT and YENEEA. This CDR3 spans 16 amino acids. The trim removed 5 bases at V and 2 bases at J, leaving 6 bases unmatched. CDR3 region: CASSPRLAGAQETQYF. The CDR3 DNA sequence: TGTGCCAGCAGCCCCAGACTAGCGGGGGCACAAGAGACCCAGTACTTC.

This clone was found a few times. This chain joins TRBV30 and TRBJ2-7; 9 bases align to TRBD1. CDR1 and CDR2 from the germline V gene are GTSNPN and SVGIG (reference sequence). J was trimmed by 1 base and V by 2 bases; bases with no gene match: 3. The CDR3 runs to 14 residues. The CDR3 DNA follows: TGTGCCTGGAGTAAAGGGACAGGGTCCTACGAGCAGTACTTC. Its translation is CAWSKGTGSYEQYF.

This chain links TRBV5-6 with TRBJ1-2; possible D gene TRBD1, 5 bases. The V end was cut by 1 base, the J end by 2 bases, with 9 bases between. The CDR3 consists of 14 residues. The V gene's germline CDR1 is SGHDT and CDR2 YYEEEE. CDR3 sequence reads: CASSLSRGNYGYTF. The CDR3 nucleotides read TGTGCCAGCAGCTTGTCAAGGGGAAACTATGGCTACACCTTC. The full variable domain, completed using reference TRBV5-6 and TRBJ1-2, is DAGVTQSPTHLIKTRGQQVTLRCSPKSGHDTVSWYQQALGQGPQFIFQYYEEEERQRGNFPDRFSGHQFPNYSSELNVNALLLGDSALYLCASSLSRGNYGYTFGSGTRLTVV.

CDR3 DNA sequence: TGTGCCACCCGTAGGGGTGAACTTTATAATTCACCCCTCCACTTT. Its protein product is CATRRGELYNSPLHF. The J gene is TRBJ1-6, the V gene TRBV6-5; D is possibly TRBD1 (5 bases). Trimming stripped 10 bases from V and 4 bases from J, with 17 bases between. The CDR3 is made up of 15 amino acids. Looked up from germline, CDR1 is MNHEY and CDR2 is SVGAGI.

This chain joins TRBV10-3 and TRBJ1-5; D not certain. V was cut by 4 bases and J by 3 bases, with 10 bases left in between. CDR1 and CDR2 from the germline V gene are ENHRY and SYGVKD. CDR3 size: 14 residues. The chain's CDR3 is CAISARGDNQPQHF. The CDR3 coding sequence is TGTGCCATCAGTGCAAGAGGAGACAATCAGCCCCAGCATTTT.

This chain uses TRBV19 with TRBJ1-1; 9 positions match TRBD1. J was trimmed by 1 base and V by 7 bases; bases with no gene match: 10. Germline assignment: CDR1 LNHDA and CDR2 SQIVND (reference sequence). This CDR3 contains 16 residues. As DNA, the CDR3 is TGTGCCAGTATGATATCCCCGGGACAGGGGAACACTGAAGCTTTCTTT. Its translation is CASMISPGQGNTEAFF.

The chain has TRBV2 and TRBJ2-2; 7 positions match TRBD1. Looked up from germline, CDR1 is SNHLY and CDR2 is FYNNEI. The CDR3 spans 13 residues. V was clipped by 6 bases and J by 6 bases; unmatched bases: 4. The CDR3 loop reads CASRGTASGELFF. In DNA form, the CDR3 reads TGTGCCAGCAGGGGGACAGCCTCCGGGGAGCTGTTTTTT.

The rearrangement uses TRBV5-4 and TRBJ2-1; the match to TRBD2 covers 9 bases. The CDR3 totals 16 residues. Germline values: CDR1 SGHNT, CDR2 YYREEE (reference sequence). With V trimmed by 1 base and J by 2 bases, 4 bases remained unmatched. CDR3 amino acids: CASSLHASGTYNEQFF. The DNA of the CDR3 is TGTGCCAGCAGCTTGCATGCTAGCGGGACCTACAATGAGCAGTTCTTC.

The chain carries TRBV4-1 and TRBJ2-2; possible D gene TRBD2, 6 bases. The CDR3 totals 17 residues. V was pared by 0 bases and J by 5 bases, with 16 bases between. Germline V lookup: CDR1 MGHRA, CDR2 YSYEKL. Written as DNA, the CDR3 is TGCGCCAGCAGCCAAGAGGTCGGGGGAGCTGGGACCGGGGAGCTGTTTTTT. Translation gives CASSQEVGGAGTGELFF.

CDR3 region: CASRPAGGVSYNEQFF. The CDR3 nucleotides read TGTGCCAGCAGGCCCGCGGGCGGGGTGTCCTACAATGAGCAGTTCTTC. The V gene is TRBV28, the J gene TRBJ2-1, with a weak D call TRBD2 (6 bases). The ends were cut back, 6 bases at V and 1 base at J, with 16 bases in the middle. Looked up from germline, CDR1 is MDHEN and CDR2 is SYDVKM. The length of the CDR3 is 16 residues. The full variable domain, with the rest looked up from reference TRBV28 and TRBJ2-1, is DVKVTQSSRYLVKRTGEKVFLECVQDMDHENMFWYRQDPGLGLRLIYFSYDVKMKEKGDIPEGYSVSREKKERFSLILESASTNQTSMYLCASRPAGGVSYNEQFFGPGTRLTVL.

This chain uses TRBV12-2 with TRBJ2-1; TRBD1 is the table's D call and was not checked against the DNA. TRBV12-2 is described as a pseudogene. This CDR3 comprises 20 residues. DNA of the CDR3: TGTGCAAGTCGCTTAATGATACAGGGGGGGTTTTGCCCTGTCTACAATGAGCAGTTCTTC. Translation gives CASRLMIQGGFCPVYNEQFF.

This clone showed up just a few times. This chain links TRBV4-1 with TRBJ2-7, with 7 nucleotides matching TRBD1. V shed 3 bases and J 0 bases; nucleotides not matched to a gene: 2. CDR1 is MGHRA and CDR2 is YSYEKL in the germline V gene. This CDR3 comprises 14 residues. This CDR3 is CASSQTGSSYEQYF. Here the CDR3 DNA reads TGCGCCAGCAGCCAGACAGGGAGCTCCTACGAGCAGTACTTC.

The chain employs TRBV19 and TRBJ1-6; the match to TRBD1 covers 10 bases. This CDR3 has 16 amino acids. The ends lost 4 bases at V and 7 bases at J; junction bases unmatched: 7. Germline V gene lookup returns CDR1 LNHDA and CDR2 SQIVND (reference sequence). CDR3 residues: CASSKDRGTGNSPLHF. The CDR3 nucleotides are TGTGCCAGTAGTAAGGACAGGGGGACGGGAAATTCACCCCTCCACTTT.

The genes are TRBV28 and TRBJ1-5; D possibly corresponds to TRBD1 (5 bases). Trimming left V 7 bases short and J 2 bases short, with 24 bases between. Germline V gene sequence: CDR1 MDHEN, CDR2 SYDVKM. CDR3 size: 18 residues. CDR3: CASTLRDFEARRNQPQHF. DNA for the CDR3: TGTGCCAGCACCCTTAGGGACTTCGAAGCTAGACGCAATCAGCCCCAGCATTTT. Using reference TRBV28 and TRBJ1-5 for the parts outside the CDR3, the full variable domain is DVKVTQSSRYLVKRTGEKVFLECVQDMDHENMFWYRQDPGLGLRLIYFSYDVKMKEKGDIPEGYSVSREKKERFSLILESASTNQTSMYLCASTLRDFEARRNQPQHFGDGTRLSIL.

This chain connects TRBV9 to TRBJ1-6; D is uncertain. Germline assignment: CDR1 SGDLS and CDR2 YYNGEE. This CDR3 is 15 amino acids long. V dropped 0 bases and J dropped 9 bases, with 13 bases sitting between them. CDR3 coding DNA: TGTGCCAGCAGCGTAGTTCGGGAAAAGGGTTCACCCCTCCACTTT. Translating it yields CASSVVREKGSPLHF.

This clone was counted once. This chain uses TRBV25-1 with TRBJ1-6; maybe TRBD1 (5 bases). Germline CDR1 is MGHDK and CDR2 is SYGVNS. Between the trimmed V and J ends, which lost 8 bases and 0 bases, there was a span of 17 bases. The CDR3 has 17 amino acids. CDR3 DNA: TGTGCCAGCTGCTGTGACAGACAAAACTCCTATAATTCACCCCTCCACTTT. Protein sequence: CASCCDRQNSYNSPLHF.